The source of this TCR beta chain is a study of regulatory T cells. Points from the study as a whole: Regulatory T cells showed the strongest V-J pair restriction and V/J gene skewing among patient repertoires. Patient CD8+ T cells trended nonsignificantly toward lower Shannon entropy than control CD8+ cells.

A note on this clone: The antigen remains undetermined.

The CDR3 runs 12 residues. The junction had 1 base not matched to a gene; V was cut back by 5 bases and J by 8 bases. Germline V gene sequence: CDR1 MNHEY, CDR2 SMNVEV (reference sequence). Autoimmunity was present in every CD3G-deficient patient, worse in two. Patients aged 2 to 39 years had fewer naive and more memory CD4+ and CD8+ T cells. Primers: 52 TRBV forward and 13 TRBJ reverse. The method was immunoSEQ multiplex PCR; TCRdb's version includes in-frame clones alone and lacks a portion of them. Here the sample spans over 20,000 clones, 80% to 95% being singletons. The genes are TRBV27 and TRBJ1-2, with 11 bases identical to TRBD1. The source of this sequence is a child under 10 years old with CD3G deficiency. Input material: CD8+ T cells sorted from blood. The CDR3 protein is CASSGQGAGYTF. The CDR3 DNA reads TGTGCCAGCAGTGGACAGGGGGCCGGCTACACCTTC.